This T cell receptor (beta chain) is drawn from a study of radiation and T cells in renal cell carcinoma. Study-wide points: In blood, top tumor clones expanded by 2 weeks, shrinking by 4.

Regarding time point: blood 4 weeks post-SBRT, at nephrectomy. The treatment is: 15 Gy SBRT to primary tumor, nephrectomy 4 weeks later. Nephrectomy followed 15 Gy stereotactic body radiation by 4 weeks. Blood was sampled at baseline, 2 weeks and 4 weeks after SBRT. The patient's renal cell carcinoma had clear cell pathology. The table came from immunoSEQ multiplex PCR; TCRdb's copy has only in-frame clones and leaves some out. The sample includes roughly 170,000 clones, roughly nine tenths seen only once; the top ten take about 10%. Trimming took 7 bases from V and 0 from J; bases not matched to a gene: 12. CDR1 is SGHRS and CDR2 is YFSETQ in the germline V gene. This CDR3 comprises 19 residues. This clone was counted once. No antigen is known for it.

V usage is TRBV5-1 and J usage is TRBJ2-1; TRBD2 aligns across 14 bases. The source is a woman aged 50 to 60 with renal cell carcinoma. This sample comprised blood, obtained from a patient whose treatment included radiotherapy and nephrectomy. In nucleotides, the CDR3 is TGCGCCAGCCGACAACGGACTAGCGGGGGGCCCAGCTCCTACAATGAGCAGTTCTTC. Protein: CASRQRTSGGPSSYNEQFF.